This passage covers 21 T cell receptor beta chains from one sample sequenced in a study of OX40 agonist ivuxolimab in advanced cancers. Generated by immunoSEQ multiplex PCR, the TCRdb table keeps only in-frame clones and is missing some. The sample shows tens of thousands of clones, approximately 81% of them seen only once. The sequences come from CD4+ or CD8+ T cells sorted from blood, collected in a trial of the OX40 agonist ivuxolimab. These receptor sequences come from an adult with an advanced solid tumor such as melanoma, head and neck, liver or kidney cancer.

V and J are TRBV4-1 and TRBJ2-7; D is ambiguous. The CDR3 runs to 13 residues. CDR1 is MGHRA and CDR2 is YSYEKL in the germline V gene. Trimming left V 0 bases short and J 4 bases short, with 7 bases between. CDR3 sequence: CASSQEGGYEQYV. In DNA, the CDR3 is TGCGCCAGCAGCCAAGAAGGTGGTTACGAGCAGTACGTC.

This sequence joins TRBV11-3 and TRBJ1-1; maybe TRBD1 (6 bases). The CDR3 sequence is 13 residues long. Germline V gives CDR1 SGHNT, CDR2 YENEEA. Trimming stripped 3 bases from V and 3 bases from J, with 8 bases between. The CDR3 DNA is TGTGCCAGCAGCTTTCCAGGGGACACTGAAGCTTTCTTT. Protein product: CASSFPGDTEAFF. Based on the CDR3 plus reference TRBV11-3 and TRBJ1-1, the full variable domain is EAGVVQSPRYKIIEKKQPVAFWCNPISGHNTLYWYLQNLGQGPELLIRYENEEAVDDSQLPKDRFSAERLKGVDSTLKIQPAELGDSAVYLCASSFPGDTEAFFGQGTRLTVV.

CDR3 bases: TGTGCCACCAGCACCGGGGTCTCTGGAAACACCATATATTTT. Translated: CATSTGVSGNTIYF. The chain carries TRBV15 and TRBJ1-3; D not resolved. The CDR3 totals 14 residues. Deletions cut 4 bases from V and 0 bases from J, with 7 bases between. Germline CDR1 is LNHNV and CDR2 is YYDKDF (reference sequence). Looking up the rest from reference TRBV15 and TRBJ1-3 gives the full variable domain: DAMVIQNPRYQVTQFGKPVTLSCSQTLNHNVMYWYQQKSSQAPKLLFHYYDKDFNNEADTPDNFQSRRPNTSFCFLDIRSPGLGDTAMYLCATSTGVSGNTIYFGEGSWLTVV.

J is TRBJ2-5 and V is TRBV4-3; 9 bases line up with TRBD1. Germline V gives CDR1 LGHNA, CDR2 YSLEER. V shed 4 bases, J shed 1 base, and the junction held 4 bases outside the gene matches. The CDR3 contains 15 residues. Here the CDR3 DNA reads TGCGCCAGCAGCCCCGGGACAGGGACCCAAGAGACCCAGTACTTC. Translated, it gives CASSPGTGTQETQYF.

The rearrangement links TRBV7-9 to TRBJ2-2, with D uncertain. CDR3 size: 12 residues. Trimming removed 7 bases from V and 7 bases from J, with 10 bases in between. The germline V gene has CDR1 SEHNR and CDR2 FQNEAQ (reference sequence). The CDR3 is CASILDGGELFF. The CDR3 region has the DNA TGTGCCAGCATCCTGGACGGCGGGGAGCTGTTTTTT.

The CDR3 reads CASSQAGANTEAFF. The CDR3 nucleotides read TGCGCCAGCAGCCAAGCAGGGGCGAACACTGAAGCTTTCTTT. This chain uses TRBV4-1 with TRBJ1-1, with a weak D call TRBD1 (6 bases). CDR1 is MGHRA, CDR2 YSYEKL, per germline. This CDR3 contains 14 residues. V dropped 1 base and J dropped 1 base, with 7 bases sitting between them.

The gene calls are TRBV5-6 and TRBJ2-7; no reliable D call. This CDR3 contains 13 residues. Trimming took 0 bases from V and 5 from J, leaving 9 bases between them. The germline V gene encodes CDR1 SGHDT and CDR2 YYEEEE. This chain's CDR3 is CASSLGSTHEQYF. Here the CDR3 DNA reads TGTGCCAGCAGCTTGGGGTCTACCCACGAGCAGTACTTC.

The chain recombines TRBV4-3 with TRBJ2-5, with D perhaps matching TRBD1 (6 bases). In germline, CDR1 is LGHNA, CDR2 YSLEER. CDR3 length: 15 residues. Trimming stripped 0 bases from V and 7 bases from J, with 15 bases between. The CDR3 DNA is TGCGCCAGCAGCCAAGATCTGCAGGGGAGAGGGACCCAGTACTTC. Its protein product is CASSQDLQGRGTQYF.

The chain's CDR3 is CASSSGRRPDTQYF. CDR3 bases: TGTGCCAGCAGTAGCGGGAGGCGGCCAGATACGCAGTATTTT. This chain joins TRBV13 and TRBJ2-3; 10 nucleotides line up with TRBD2. The CDR3 runs 14 residues. V was pared by 6 bases and J by 4 bases, with 4 bases of the junction left unmatched. Looked up from germline, CDR1 is PRHDT and CDR2 is FYEKMQ (reference sequence).

V usage is TRBV28 and J usage is TRBJ1-1; unclear D gene. CDR3 length equals 16 residues. V lost 1 base and J 4 bases, leaving 16 bases between the germline ends. Germline loops: CDR1 MDHEN, CDR2 SYDVKM. CDR3 in amino acids: CASSLSRLPGGTEAFF. CDR3 sequence (DNA): TGTGCCAGCAGTTTATCACGACTCCCCGGCGGCACTGAAGCTTTCTTT.

The V gene is TRBV13, the J gene TRBJ2-3; TRBD1 aligns across 7 bases. The CDR3 spans 13 residues. Germline CDR1 and CDR2: PRHDT and FYEKMQ (reference sequence). V dropped 5 bases and J dropped 6; count of bases not matched to a gene: 5. The CDR3 here is CASSLDRADTQYF. The CDR3 region has the DNA TGTGCCAGCAGCCTAGACAGGGCGGATACGCAGTATTTT.

This clone turned up a few times. The chain has TRBV10-3 and TRBJ2-5; D perhaps matches TRBD1 (5 bases). The CDR3 contains 14 residues. The V and J ends lost 4 bases and 5 bases respectively, with 14 bases between them. CDR1 is ENHRY and CDR2 is SYGVKD in the germline V gene. DNA for the CDR3: TGTGCCATCAGTGGAGAGAACAGGTGGGAGACCCAGTACTTC. Translated: CAISGENRWETQYF.

The V call is TRBV19, the J call TRBJ1-1; maybe TRBD1 (6 bases). The germline CDR1 and CDR2 sequences are LNHDA and SQIVND (reference sequence). Trimming cost V 1 base and J 5 bases, with 11 bases left between them. CDR3 length equals 14 residues. CDR3 amino acids: CASSIGRGITEAFF. Here the CDR3 DNA reads TGTGCCAGTAGTATAGGCAGGGGAATTACTGAAGCTTTCTTT.

This sequence joins TRBV11-2 and TRBJ2-2; perhaps TRBD1 as D (6 bases). Per germline, CDR1 SGHAT and CDR2 FQNNGV. The CDR3 covers 18 residues. Trimming cost V 3 bases and J 0 bases, with 17 bases left between them. In DNA, the CDR3 is TGTGCCAGCAGCTTTCCCCCTCCCGGGACACCGAACACCGGGGAGCTGTTTTTT. This sequence encodes CASSFPPPGTPNTGELFF.

The J gene is TRBJ2-5, the V gene TRBV7-6, with D unclear. The germline V gene has CDR1 SGHVS and CDR2 FNYEAQ. The CDR3 covers 13 residues. Trimming cost V 1 base and J 5 bases, with 8 bases left between them. CDR3 in amino acids: CASSLVAEETQYF. The CDR3 coding sequence is TGTGCCAGCAGCTTAGTAGCAGAGGAGACCCAGTACTTC. The whole variable domain, remainder taken from reference TRBV7-6 and TRBJ2-5, is GAGVSQSPRYKVTKRGQDVALRCDPISGHVSLYWYRQALGQGPEFLTYFNYEAQQDKSGLPNDRFSAERPEGSISTLTIQRTEQRDSAMYRCASSLVAEETQYFGPGTRLLVL.

Many counts were recorded for this clone. This chain uses TRBV27 with TRBJ2-7; TRBD2 is a possible D gene (7 bases). The V and J ends lost 3 bases and 5 bases respectively, with 11 bases between them. CDR1 is MNHEY and CDR2 is SMNVEV in the germline V gene (reference sequence). This CDR3 comprises 13 residues. CDR3 in amino acids: CASSLGGADEQYF. The CDR3 nucleotides read TGTGCCAGCAGTTTGGGGGGGGCCGACGAGCAGTACTTC.

The rearrangement uses TRBV5-4 and TRBJ1-5; TRBD1 is a possible D gene (5 bases). This CDR3 contains 15 residues. V was pared by 0 bases and J by 9 bases, with 16 bases between. From germline, CDR1 is SGHNT and CDR2 YYREEE (reference sequence). CDR3 loop: CASSLAGRVASPQHF. The CDR3 DNA is TGTGCCAGCAGCTTGGCGGGCAGGGTAGCTTCGCCCCAGCATTTT.

The chain joins TRBV28 to TRBJ2-3; 14 positions agree with TRBD2. This CDR3 spans 18 amino acids. Germline V gives CDR1 MDHEN, CDR2 SYDVKM. Trimming at V came to 7 bases and at J to 4 bases, leaving 13 bases not matched to a gene. DNA for the CDR3: TGTGCCAGCACCGTGACTAGCGGGGGGGTCTTTGTTTCAGATACGCAGTATTTT. The encoded protein is CASTVTSGGVFVSDTQYF. Variable domain in full (rest from reference TRBV28 and TRBJ2-3): DVKVTQSSRYLVKRTGEKVFLECVQDMDHENMFWYRQDPGLGLRLIYFSYDVKMKEKGDIPEGYSVSREKKERFSLILESASTNQTSMYLCASTVTSGGVFVSDTQYFGPGTRLTVL.

The chain uses TRBV11-3 and TRBJ2-7, with a tentative D call TRBD2 (6 bases). The length of the CDR3 is 12 residues. V was cut by 0 bases and J by 7 bases, with 7 bases left in between. Germline lookup yields CDR1 SGHNT and CDR2 YENEEA. CDR3 DNA: TGTGCCAGCAGCTTAGAAGGGAGGGAGCAGTACTTC. This gives the protein CASSLEGREQYF. Complete variable domain (other parts from reference TRBV11-3 and TRBJ2-7): EAGVVQSPRYKIIEKKQPVAFWCNPISGHNTLYWYLQNLGQGPELLIRYENEEAVDDSQLPKDRFSAERLKGVDSTLKIQPAELGDSAVYLCASSLEGREQYFGPGTRLTVT.

The J gene is TRBJ2-2, the V gene TRBV7-2, with unresolved D. The CDR3 consists of 15 residues. V lost 2 bases to trimming and J lost 6 bases, with 13 bases between them. Germline CDR1 reads SGHTA; CDR2 reads FQGNSA. In DNA form, the CDR3 reads TGTGCCAGCAGCTTAAATCCGTCTGGGGCCGGGGAGCTGTTTTTT. Protein sequence: CASSLNPSGAGELFF.

This clone showed up just a few times. The V call is TRBV6-6, the J call TRBJ2-5; D is possibly TRBD2 (6 bases). The CDR3 is 15 amino acids. Germline V gene lookup returns CDR1 MNHNY and CDR2 SVGAGI (reference sequence). The V end lost 0 bases, the J end lost 3 bases, and 11 bases lay between the germline ends. The CDR3, as DNA: TGTGCCAGCAGTTACTCGCGGAGGGCCGAAGAGACCCAGTACTTC. Translation gives CASSYSRRAEETQYF.